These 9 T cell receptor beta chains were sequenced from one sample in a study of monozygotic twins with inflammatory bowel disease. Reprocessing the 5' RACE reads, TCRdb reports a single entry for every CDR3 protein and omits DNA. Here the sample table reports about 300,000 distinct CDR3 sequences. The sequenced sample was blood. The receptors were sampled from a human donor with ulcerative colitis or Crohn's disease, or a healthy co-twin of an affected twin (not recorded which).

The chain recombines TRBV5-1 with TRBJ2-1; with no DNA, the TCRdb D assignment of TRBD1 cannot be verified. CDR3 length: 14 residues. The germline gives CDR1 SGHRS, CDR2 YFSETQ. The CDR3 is CASSPRVNSYEQFF.

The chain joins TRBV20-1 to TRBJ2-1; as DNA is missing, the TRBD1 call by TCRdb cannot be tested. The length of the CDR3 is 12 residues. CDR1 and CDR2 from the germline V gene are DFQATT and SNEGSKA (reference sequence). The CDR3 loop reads CSAGGGRSEQFF.

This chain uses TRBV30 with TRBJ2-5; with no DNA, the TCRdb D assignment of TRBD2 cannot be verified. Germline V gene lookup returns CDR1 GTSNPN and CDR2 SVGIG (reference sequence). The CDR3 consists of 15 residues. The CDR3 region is CAWSTHRALKETQYF.

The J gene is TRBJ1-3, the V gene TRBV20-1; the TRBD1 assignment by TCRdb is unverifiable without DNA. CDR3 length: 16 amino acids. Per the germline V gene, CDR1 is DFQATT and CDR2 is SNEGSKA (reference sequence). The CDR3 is CSAADPRTGLGNTIYF.

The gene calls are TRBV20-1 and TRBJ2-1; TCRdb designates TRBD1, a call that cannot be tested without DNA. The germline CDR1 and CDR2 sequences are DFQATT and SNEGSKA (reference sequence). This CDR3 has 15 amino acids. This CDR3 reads CSARVGTGAFGEQFF.

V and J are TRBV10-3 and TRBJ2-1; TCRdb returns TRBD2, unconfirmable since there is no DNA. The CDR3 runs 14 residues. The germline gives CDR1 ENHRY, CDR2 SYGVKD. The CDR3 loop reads CAISESSLLVEQFF.

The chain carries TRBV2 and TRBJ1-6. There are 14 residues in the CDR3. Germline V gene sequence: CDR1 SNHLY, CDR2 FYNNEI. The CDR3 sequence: CASSDQTYNSPLHF.

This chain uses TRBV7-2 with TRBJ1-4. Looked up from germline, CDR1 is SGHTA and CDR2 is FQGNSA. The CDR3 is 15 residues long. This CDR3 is CASSLVSRNNEKLFF.

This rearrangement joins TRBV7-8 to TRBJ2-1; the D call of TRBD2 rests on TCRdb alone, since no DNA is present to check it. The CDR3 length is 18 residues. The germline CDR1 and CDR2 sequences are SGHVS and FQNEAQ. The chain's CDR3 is CASSRTSGGNPRSGEQFF.